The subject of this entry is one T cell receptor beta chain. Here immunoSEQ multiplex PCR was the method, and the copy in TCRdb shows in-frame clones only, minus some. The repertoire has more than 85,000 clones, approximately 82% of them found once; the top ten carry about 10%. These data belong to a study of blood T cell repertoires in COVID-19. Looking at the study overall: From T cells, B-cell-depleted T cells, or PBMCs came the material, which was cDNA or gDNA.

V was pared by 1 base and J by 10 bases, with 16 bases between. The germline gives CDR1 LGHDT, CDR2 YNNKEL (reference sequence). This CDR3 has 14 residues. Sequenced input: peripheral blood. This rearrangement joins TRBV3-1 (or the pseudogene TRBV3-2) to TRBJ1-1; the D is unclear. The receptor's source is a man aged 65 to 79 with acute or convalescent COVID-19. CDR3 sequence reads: CASSQVAQLRGAFF. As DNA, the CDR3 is TGTGCCAGCAGCCAAGTCGCGCAGTTAAGAGGAGCTTTCTTT.